The T cell receptor (beta chain) described here comes from a study of blood T cell repertoires in COVID-19. TCRdb's table, derived via immunoSEQ multiplex PCR, lists solely in-frame clones and lacks some. Seen here are some 250,000 clones, 80% to 90% observed once, and the top ten hold 8% to 10%. Donors were grouped by their self-reported clinical history. The study counted Cohort 3 donors as recovered given two negative PCRs, clearance, or symptom resolution. The V gene lost 1 base and the J gene lost 0 bases, with 10 bases spanning the gap. The CDR3 runs to 16 residues. The germline CDR1 and CDR2 sequences are SGHRS and YFSETQ.

The chain couples TRBV5-1 to TRBJ2-2; no clear D. Specimen: PBMCs or T cells enriched from blood (not recorded which). This clonotype originated in a man aged 40-49 years who had recovered from COVID-19. CDR3 sequence: CASSLSGGTNTGELFF. In DNA, the CDR3 is TGCGCCAGCAGCTTGTCCGGCGGAACGAACACCGGGGAGCTGTTTTTT.